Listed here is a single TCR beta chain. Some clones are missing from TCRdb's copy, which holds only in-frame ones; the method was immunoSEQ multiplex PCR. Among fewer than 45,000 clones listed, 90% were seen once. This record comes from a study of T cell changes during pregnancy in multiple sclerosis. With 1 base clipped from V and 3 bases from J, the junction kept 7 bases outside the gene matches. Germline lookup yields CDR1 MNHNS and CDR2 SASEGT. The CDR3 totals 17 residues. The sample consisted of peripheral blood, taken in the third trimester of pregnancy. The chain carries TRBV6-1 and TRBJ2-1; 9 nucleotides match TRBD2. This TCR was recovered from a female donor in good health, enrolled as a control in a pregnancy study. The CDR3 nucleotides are TGTGCCAGCAGTGAAGAAATGGGGACTAGCCACTACAATGAGCAGTTCTTC. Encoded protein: CASSEEMGTSHYNEQFF.